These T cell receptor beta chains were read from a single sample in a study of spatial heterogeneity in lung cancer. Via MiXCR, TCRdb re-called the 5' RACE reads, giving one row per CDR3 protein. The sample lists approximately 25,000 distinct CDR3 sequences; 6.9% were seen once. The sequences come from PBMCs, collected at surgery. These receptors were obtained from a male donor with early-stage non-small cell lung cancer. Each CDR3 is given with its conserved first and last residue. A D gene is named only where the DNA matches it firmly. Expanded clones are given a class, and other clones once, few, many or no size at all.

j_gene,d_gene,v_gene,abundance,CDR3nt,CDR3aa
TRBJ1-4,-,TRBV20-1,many,TGCAGTGCTAGAGTTACCGCAACTAATGAAAAACTGTTTTTT,CSARVTATNEKLFF
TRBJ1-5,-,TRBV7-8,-,TGTGCCAGCAGCTTATTTTCGAGGATTGATCAGCCCCAGCATTTT,CASSLFSRIDQPQHF
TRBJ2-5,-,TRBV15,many,TGTGCCACCAGCAGAGCGGAACAAGAGACCCAGTACTTC,CATSRAEQETQYF
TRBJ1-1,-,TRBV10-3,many,TGTGCCTCGGTCGATTCGGGGGGCGGCACTGAAGCTTTCTTT,CASVDSGGGTEAFF
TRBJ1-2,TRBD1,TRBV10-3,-,TGTGCCATCCGGACAGGGGACGGTGGCTACACCTTC,CAIRTGDGGYTF
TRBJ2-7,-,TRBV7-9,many,TGTGCCAGCAGCTTCGGTGGCAGCTCCTACGAGCAGTACTTC,CASSFGGSSYEQYF
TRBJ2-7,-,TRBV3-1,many,TGTGCCAGCAGCCGAAGACGTCTCGGGACCGCGGTCCACGAGCAGTACTTC,CASSRRRLGTAVHEQYF
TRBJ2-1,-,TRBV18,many,TGTGCCAGCTCACCGACGGGTAATGAGCAGTTCTTC,CASSPTGNEQFF
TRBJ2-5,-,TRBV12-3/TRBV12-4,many,TGTGCCAGCAGCCTAGGAACCCGGACCCAGTACTTC,CASSLGTRTQYF
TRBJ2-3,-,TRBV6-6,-,TGTGCCAGCAGTTACCCGGGCCTTAACCCCGGAGCAGATACGCAGTATTTT,CASSYPGLNPGADTQYF
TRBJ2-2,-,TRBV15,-,TGTGCCACCAGCCTCGTGGGGGGGGAGCTGTTTTTT,CATSLVGGELFF
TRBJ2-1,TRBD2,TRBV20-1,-,TGCAGTGCTGTCCCCCTCACTAGCGGGAGCGGTAATGAGCAGTTCTTC,CSAVPLTSGSGNEQFF
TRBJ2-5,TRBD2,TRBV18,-,TGTGCCAGCTCACCACCCAGGACTAGCGGGGGACAAGAGACCCAGTACTTC,CASSPPRTSGGQETQYF
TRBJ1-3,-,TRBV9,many,TGTGCCAGCAGCAGTGGGTCAGCGAACTCTGGAAACACCATATATTTT,CASSSGSANSGNTIYF
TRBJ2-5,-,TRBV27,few,TGTGCCAGCACCTCCGGCGGAGTTGGGCAAGAGACCCAGTACTTC,CASTSGGVGQETQYF
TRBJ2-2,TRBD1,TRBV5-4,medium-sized,TGTGCCAGCAGCTTCCGGACAGGGAGGACCACCGGGGAGCTGTTTTTT,CASSFRTGRTTGELFF
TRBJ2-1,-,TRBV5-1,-,TGCGCCAGCAGCTTGCATGAGGGGACAAAGGTCAATGAGCAGTTCTTC,CASSLHEGTKVNEQFF
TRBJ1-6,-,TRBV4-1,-,TGCGCCAGCAGCCAAGATCCGGGGGCGAGCTCCTATAATTCACCCCTCCACTTT,CASSQDPGASSYNSPLHF
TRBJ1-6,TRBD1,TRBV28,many,TGTGCCACCCAGGGCAGGGGGAATTCACCCCTCCACTTT,CATQGRGNSPLHF
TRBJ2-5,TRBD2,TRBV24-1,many,TGTGCCACCAGTGCCAGCCTGGGACTAGCGGGAGAGACCCAGTACTTC,CATSASLGLAGETQYF
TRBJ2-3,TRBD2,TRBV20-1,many,TGCAGTGCTACTACGGGACTAGCGGGGGGGCCTCTCACAGATACGCAGTATTTT,CSATTGLAGGPLTDTQYF
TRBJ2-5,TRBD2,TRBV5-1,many,TGCGCCAGCAGGGGGAGGGTCCAAGAGACCCAGTACTTC,CASRGRVQETQYF
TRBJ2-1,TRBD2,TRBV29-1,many,TGCAGCGTCAGCGGGGCCTACAATGAGCAGTTCTTC,CSVSGAYNEQFF
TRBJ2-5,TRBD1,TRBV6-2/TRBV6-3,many,TGTGCCAGCAGCTACGGAACAGGGGACGGAAAGACCCAGTACTTC,CASSYGTGDGKTQYF
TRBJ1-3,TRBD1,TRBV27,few,TGTGCCAGCAGTTGGACAGGGAGGAGTGGAAACACCATATATTTT,CASSWTGRSGNTIYF
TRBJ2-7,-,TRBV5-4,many,TGTGCCAGCAGCACCGACTCCTACGAGCAGTACTTC,CASSTDSYEQYF
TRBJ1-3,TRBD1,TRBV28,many,TGTGCCAGCAGTGCCAGGGGGCCCAGCTCTGGAAACACCATATATTTT,CASSARGPSSGNTIYF
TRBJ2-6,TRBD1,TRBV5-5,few,TGTGCCAGCAGCACCGGACAGGGGCGCTCCCTTGGGGCCAACGTCCTGACTTTC,CASSTGQGRSLGANVLTF
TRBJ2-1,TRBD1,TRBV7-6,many,TGTGCCAGCAGCTCGACAGGGGAGATTGTAAATGAGCAGTTCTTC,CASSSTGEIVNEQFF
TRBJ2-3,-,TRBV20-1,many,TGCAGTGCTGTTAGACCGGGACCCCGGGGAGATACGCAGTATTTT,CSAVRPGPRGDTQYF
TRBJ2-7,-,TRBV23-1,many,TGCGCCAGCAGTCCCCAGGGGCGTCCCTACGAGCAGTACTTC,CASSPQGRPYEQYF
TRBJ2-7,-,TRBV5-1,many,TGCGCCAGCAGCTTGGGGAGGAACGACGAGCAGTACTTC,CASSLGRNDEQYF
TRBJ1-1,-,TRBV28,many,TGTGCCAGCAGTTTTCGGCGCAGGACGATTAGGCGGAACACTGAAGCTTTCTTT,CASSFRRRTIRRNTEAFF
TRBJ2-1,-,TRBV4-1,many,TGCGCCAGCAGCCAAGTGGACTTGGTCTTTTACAATGAGCAGTTCTTC,CASSQVDLVFYNEQFF
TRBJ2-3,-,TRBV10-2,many,TGCGCCAGCAGTGTTGGTGGTTCCACAGATACGCAGTATTTT,CASSVGGSTDTQYF
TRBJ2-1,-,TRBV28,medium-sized,TGTGCCAGCAGTTTTAACCGGGGAGGGCAGTTCTTC,CASSFNRGGQFF
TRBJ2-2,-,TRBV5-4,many,TGTGCCAGCAGTCGTAACACCGGGGAGCTGTTTTTT,CASSRNTGELFF
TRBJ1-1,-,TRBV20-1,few,TGCAGTGCTAGAGATCCCAAGGGTTCGGCTGAAGCTTTCTTT,CSARDPKGSAEAFF
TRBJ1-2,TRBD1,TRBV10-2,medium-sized,TGCGCCAGCAGTGATAACAGGGGAAGTGGCTACACCTTC,CASSDNRGSGYTF
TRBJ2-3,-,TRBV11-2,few,TGTGCCAGCAGCTCACGTTCAGATACGCAGTATTTT,CASSSRSDTQYF
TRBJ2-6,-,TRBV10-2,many,TGCGCCAGCAGTGAGCCGACAGGAGCTGGGGCCAACGTCCTGACTTTC,CASSEPTGAGANVLTF
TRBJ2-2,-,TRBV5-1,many,TGCGCCAGCAGCTTCAACGGGGCGAACACCGGGGAGCTGTTTTTT,CASSFNGANTGELFF
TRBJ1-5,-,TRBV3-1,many,TGTGCCAGCAGCCCCCACAGCGGGGGAAACAATCAGCCCCAGCATTTT,CASSPHSGGNNQPQHF
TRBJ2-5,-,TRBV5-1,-,TGCGCCAGCAGCTTAACCTATAGCGGAAGGGATAACTTCGAGAGGGAGACCCAGTACTTC,CASSLTYSGRDNFERETQYF
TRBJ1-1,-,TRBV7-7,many,TGTGCTAGCAGCTTAGGGTCCGACACTGAAGCTTTCTTT,CASSLGSDTEAFF
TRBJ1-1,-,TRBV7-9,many,TGTGCCAGCAGCCCCTACGACATTACGAACACTGAAGCTTTCTTT,CASSPYDITNTEAFF
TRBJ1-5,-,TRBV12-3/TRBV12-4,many,TGTGCCAGCAGTTTAGGGGATAGTCAGCCCCAGCATTTT,CASSLGDSQPQHF
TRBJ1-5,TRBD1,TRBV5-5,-,TGTGCCAGCAGCTACGACAGGGGATCCCGACAGCCCCAGCATTTT,CASSYDRGSRQPQHF
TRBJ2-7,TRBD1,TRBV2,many,TGTGCCAGCAGTGATAAGGGACAGCCTTACGAGCAGTACTTC,CASSDKGQPYEQYF
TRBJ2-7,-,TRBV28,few,TGTGCCAGCAGTTTGGAGGACTACGAGCAGTACTTC,CASSLEDYEQYF
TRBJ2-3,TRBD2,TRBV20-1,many,TGCAGTGCCCTTGCTGGCCTAGCGGGGGCGGGTACGCAGTATTTT,CSALAGLAGAGTQYF
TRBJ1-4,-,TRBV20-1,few,TGCAGTGCTAGCCGGACAAGCGCAACTAATGAAAAACTGTTTTTT,CSASRTSATNEKLFF
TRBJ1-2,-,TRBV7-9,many,TGTGCCAGCGAGACGACGCAGGGGACAATAGATTATGGCTACACCTTC,CASETTQGTIDYGYTF
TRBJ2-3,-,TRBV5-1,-,TGCGCCAGCAGCTTGGGACTTCTCTCCACAGATACGCAGTATTTT,CASSLGLLSTDTQYF
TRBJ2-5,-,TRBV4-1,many,TGCGCCAGCAGCCAAGATGGGGGTGAGACCCAGTACTTC,CASSQDGGETQYF
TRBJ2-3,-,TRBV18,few,TGTGCCAGCTCACCATTCCAGGACAAGGGAGACGGAGATACGCAGTATTTT,CASSPFQDKGDGDTQYF
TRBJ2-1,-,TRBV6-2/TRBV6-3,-,TGTGCCAGCATCCCAGAGGGGGGAAATGAGCAGTTCTTC,CASIPEGGNEQFF
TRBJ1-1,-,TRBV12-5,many,TGTGCTAGTGCCGTGGGGAGTGGACGGACTGAAGCTTTCTTT,CASAVGSGRTEAFF
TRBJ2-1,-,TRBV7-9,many,TGTGCCAGCACCTCCCCAGGGGTTCCTGAGCAGTTCTTC,CASTSPGVPEQFF